Listed below are T cell receptor beta chains from one sample, sequenced in a study of shared clonotypes between healthy human individuals. Produced via immunoSEQ multiplex PCR; TCRdb's table is partial and in-frame only. The sample yields 490,000 or so clones, 65% to 80% seen once. Sequenced material: PBMCs. The source is a woman between 40 and 55 years old in good health. Some clones in this sample may be carry-over from other donors' samples. The CDR3 runs from the conserved cysteine through the conserved F or W. D genes are given only for firm matches. Size tells how often a clone was seen (once, few, many) or the class of an expanded clone, and some rows leave it out.

TRBJ1-1 | TRBV4-2 | NA | NA | CASSQGGRVMNTEAFF | TGTGCCAGCAGCCAAGGAGGGAGGGTAATGAACACTGAAGCTTTCTTT
TRBJ2-7 | TRBV28 | NA | NA | CASSLGSPYEQYF | TGTGCCAGCAGTTTGGGGTCCCCTTACGAGCAGTACTTC
TRBJ2-1 | TRBV11-2 | NA | few | CASSSISHRDTGNNEQFF | TGTGCCAGCAGCTCGATCTCCCACCGGGACACAGGAAACAATGAGCAGTTCTTC
TRBJ2-3 | TRBV7-2 | TRBD2 | once | CASSSGRADTQYF | TGTGCCAGCAGCTCCGGGAGGGCAGATACGCAGTATTTT
TRBJ1-5 | TRBV6-1 | NA | NA | CASSEGPQHF | TGTGCCAGCAGTGAAGGGCCCCAGCATTTT
TRBJ2-2 | TRBV23-1 | NA | NA | CASSQAAVGELFF | TGCGCCAGCAGTCAGGCCGCGGTCGGGGAGCTGTTTTTT
TRBJ1-1 | TRBV7-2 | NA | NA | CASSFELWSPKRAFF | TGTGCCAGCAGCTTCGAACTTTGGTCGCCTAAAAGAGCTTTCTTT
TRBJ2-3 | TRBV5-6 | NA | NA | CASSLYDTQYF | TGTGCCAGCAGCTTGTACGATACGCAGTATTTT
TRBJ2-3 | TRBV4-1 | NA | NA | CASSQEREMADTQYF | TGCGCCAGCAGCCAAGAAAGGGAGATGGCAGATACGCAGTATTTT
TRBJ2-1 | TRBV28 | NA | NA | CASSPLTWFSSYNEQFF | TGTGCCAGCAGTCCCCTGACTTGGTTTTCCTCCTACAATGAGCAGTTCTTC
TRBJ2-1 | TRBV11-2 | NA | NA | CASSLRRGGYNEQFF | TGTGCCAGCAGCCTAAGGAGGGGGGGCTACAATGAGCAGTTCTTC
TRBJ2-3 | TRBV5-1 | NA | NA | CAASGYTQYF | TGCGCCGCCTCGGGGTATACGCAGTATTTT
TRBJ2-7 | TRBV13 | TRBD2 | NA | CASSLAPVVEREYRSYEQYF | TGTGCCAGCAGCTTAGCCCCTGTGGTCGAGCGGGAGTACCGATCCTACGAGCAGTACTTC
TRBJ1-1 | TRBV6-5 | TRBD1 | few | CASSRVEGAVSEAFF | TGTGCCAGCAGTCGAGTTGAGGGGGCAGTATCCGAAGCTTTCTTT
TRBJ2-7 | TRBV27 | TRBD1 | NA | CASSPTGIGTYEQYF | TGTGCCAGCAGTCCGACAGGGATCGGCACGTACGAGCAGTACTTC
TRBJ2-3 | TRBV30 | TRBD2 | NA | CAWSRSSGRALDTQYF | TGTGCCTGGAGTCGCTCTAGCGGGAGGGCCTTAGATACGCAGTATTTT
TRBJ2-7 | TRBV27 | NA | many | CASTPGGFSREQYF | TGTGCCAGCACCCCTGGGGGCTTCAGCCGGGAGCAGTACTTC
TRBJ1-5 | TRBV10-3 | NA | NA | CAISENYSNQPQHF | TGTGCCATCAGTGAGAACTATAGCAATCAGCCCCAGCATTTT
TRBJ2-3 | TRBV5-1 | TRBD1 | NA | CASSREPGQGFGTQYF | TGCGCCAGCAGCAGGGAACCGGGACAGGGGTTTGGTACGCAGTATTTT
TRBJ2-3 | TRBV6-1 | TRBD2 | few | CATGRLASTDTQYF | TGTGCCACCGGAAGACTAGCCAGCACAGATACGCAGTATTTT
TRBJ2-2 | TRBV7-2 | TRBD2 | NA | CASSVARLADYGELFF | TGTGCCAGCAGTGTGGCGAGACTAGCCGACTACGGGGAGCTGTTTTTT
TRBJ1-5 | TRBV6-1 | NA | few | CASSEAGAANQPQHF | TGTGCCAGCAGTGAAGCCGGGGCAGCCAATCAGCCCCAGCATTTT
TRBJ1-1 | TRBV19 | NA | NA | CASSRGDPENTEAFF | TGTGCCAGTAGTAGGGGGGACCCTGAGAACACTGAAGCTTTCTTT
TRBJ2-1 | TRBV11-2 | TRBD2 | NA | CASRRKRDLIYNEQFF | TGTGCCAGCAGACGTAAGCGGGACCTGATTTACAATGAGCAGTTCTTC
TRBJ1-1 | TRBV11-2 | NA | NA | CASSSLGGGYTEAFF | TGTGCCAGCAGCTCCCTCGGGGGCGGGTACACTGAAGCTTTCTTT
TRBJ2-7 | TRBV6-5 | NA | NA | CASSLGGRHYEQYF | TGTGCCAGCAGTCTAGGGGGACGACACTACGAGCAGTACTTC
TRBJ2-3 | TRBV11-2 | TRBD2 | NA | CASSLASGTRADTQYF | TGTGCCAGCAGCTTGGCCAGCGGGACCCGCGCAGATACGCAGTATTTT
TRBJ1-1 | TRBV11-3 | NA | NA | CASSLEASNTEAFF | TGTGCCAGCAGCTTAGAAGCATCGAACACTGAAGCTTTCTTT
TRBJ1-5 | TRBV5-1 | NA | NA | CASSLGTGNQPQHF | TGCGCCAGCAGCTTGGGGACAGGCAATCAGCCCCAGCATTTT
TRBJ2-1 | TRBV11-3 | NA | NA | CASSLGHANEQFF | TGTGCCAGCAGCCTAGGCCACGCAAATGAGCAGTTCTTC
TRBJ2-7 | TRBV13 | NA | once | CASSSLLDVLYF | TGTGCCAGCAGCTCTCTCCTAGACGTCCTGTACTTC
TRBJ2-3 | TRBV7-9 | TRBD2 | few | CASSLSRVTKRDFTQYF | TGTGCCAGCAGCTTAAGTCGTGTTACTAAGCGGGATTTTACGCAGTATTTT
TRBJ2-1 | TRBV5-8 | TRBD1 | NA | CASSRARGPYNEQFF | TGTGCCAGCAGCCGAGCCAGGGGGCCCTACAATGAGCAGTTCTTC
TRBJ2-7 | TRBV18 | TRBD2 | NA | CASSPSGGLAGVDEQYF | TGTGCCAGCTCACCAAGCGGCGGACTAGCGGGAGTGGACGAGCAGTACTTC